This T cell receptor (beta chain) was recorded in a study of blood T cells in healthy people across ages. The CDR3 contains 15 residues. The germline V gene encodes CDR1 SGDLS and CDR2 YYNGEE. Primed by a sample-barcoded 5' primer and a J-beta primer mix, a second PCR proceeded for about 6 to 12 cycles. TCRdb analysed the 5' RACE reads with MiXCR anew, one entry per CDR3 protein. The sample holds some 930,000 distinct CDR3 sequences, almost 30% seen once. Turning to this clonotype: A much larger clone sits a single nucleotide away, making a read error possible.

This sample was also put to use in a study of T cells of mothers and their children. In that study: The sample comes from 8 or 9 healthy Caucasian donors: mothers and children. The whole RNA yield was converted to cDNA, approximately 1.6 ug per 15 ul.

The clonotype comes from a woman between 40 and 50 years old in good health. The sequenced sample was blood. This sequence joins TRBV9 and TRBJ2-1; TRBD2 might be the D (5 bases). DNA for the CDR3: TGTGCCAGCACCGGTGGGAGCACCCCCTACAGTGAGCAGTTCTTC. It translates to CASTGGSTPYSEQFF.